The clone carrying this T cell receptor (beta chain) appeared once. Its matching antigen is unknown. This entry belongs to a study of cytomegalovirus exposure and HLA in healthy donors. Whole-study context: Sequencing of about 179 million T cells in an earlier analysis found 95 million to 120 million unique TCR beta sequences. Notes on the study in general: With later analysis, a missense DCLRE1C variant became linked to TCR beta V- and J-gene trimming. A later analysis showed that HLA-associated TCR beta chains had undergone more clonal expansion than equally common others. It was only CMV serostatus that was available as immune exposure information.

Amplification used 60 Vbeta primers and 13 Jbeta primers. The repertoire was sequenced with immunoSEQ multiplex PCR; TCRdb's copy has only in-frame clones and lacks some. The repertoire holds tens of thousands of clones, with 70% to 85% as singletons. Per the germline V gene, CDR1 is MDHEN and CDR2 is SYDVKM. This CDR3 spans 15 amino acids. Trimming at V came to 4 bases and at J to 4 bases, leaving 5 bases not matched to a gene. This TCR was recovered from a man in his fifties or sixties in good health and CMV-seronegative. Sequenced input: PBMCs. The rearrangement uses TRBV28 and TRBJ2-7; 12 nucleotides match TRBD2. CDR3: CASSSTSGRRYEQYF. The CDR3 DNA sequence: TGTGCCAGCAGTTCTACTAGCGGGAGGCGTTACGAGCAGTACTTC. Using reference TRBV28 and TRBJ2-7 for the parts outside the CDR3, the full variable domain is DVKVTQSSRYLVKRTGEKVFLECVQDMDHENMFWYRQDPGLGLRLIYFSYDVKMKEKGDIPEGYSVSREKKERFSLILESASTNQTSMYLCASSSTSGRRYEQYFGPGTRLTVT.